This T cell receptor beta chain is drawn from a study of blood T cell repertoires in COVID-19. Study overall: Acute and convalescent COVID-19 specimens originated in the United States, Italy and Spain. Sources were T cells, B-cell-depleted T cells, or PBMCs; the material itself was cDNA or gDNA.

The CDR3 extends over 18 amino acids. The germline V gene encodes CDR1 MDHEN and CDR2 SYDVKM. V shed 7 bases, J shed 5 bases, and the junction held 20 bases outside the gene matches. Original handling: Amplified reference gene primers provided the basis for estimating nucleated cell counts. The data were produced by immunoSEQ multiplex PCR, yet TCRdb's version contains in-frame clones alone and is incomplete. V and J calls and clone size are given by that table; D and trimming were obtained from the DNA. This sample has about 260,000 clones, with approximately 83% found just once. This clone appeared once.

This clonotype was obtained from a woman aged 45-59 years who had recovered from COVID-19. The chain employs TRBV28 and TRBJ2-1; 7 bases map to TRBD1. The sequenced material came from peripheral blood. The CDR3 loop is CASKPGQFLVDPHNEQFF. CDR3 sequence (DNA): TGTGCCAGCAAACCGGGACAGTTTTTGGTCGACCCACACAATGAGCAGTTCTTC.